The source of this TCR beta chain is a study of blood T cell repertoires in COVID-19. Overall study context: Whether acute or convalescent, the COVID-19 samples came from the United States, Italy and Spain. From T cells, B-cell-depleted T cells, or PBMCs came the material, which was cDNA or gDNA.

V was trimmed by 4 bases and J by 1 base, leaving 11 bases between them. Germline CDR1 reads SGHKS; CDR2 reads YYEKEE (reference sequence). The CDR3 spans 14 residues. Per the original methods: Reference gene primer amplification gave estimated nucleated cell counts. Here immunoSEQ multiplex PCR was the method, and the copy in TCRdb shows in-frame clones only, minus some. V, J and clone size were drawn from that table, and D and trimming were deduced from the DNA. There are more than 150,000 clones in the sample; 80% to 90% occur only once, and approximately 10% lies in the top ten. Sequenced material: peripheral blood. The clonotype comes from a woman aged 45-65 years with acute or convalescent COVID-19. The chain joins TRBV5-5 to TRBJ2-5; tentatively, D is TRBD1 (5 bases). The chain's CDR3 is CASSPLRVQETQYF. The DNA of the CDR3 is TGTGCCAGCAGCCCACTCAGGGTCCAAGAGACCCAGTACTTC.